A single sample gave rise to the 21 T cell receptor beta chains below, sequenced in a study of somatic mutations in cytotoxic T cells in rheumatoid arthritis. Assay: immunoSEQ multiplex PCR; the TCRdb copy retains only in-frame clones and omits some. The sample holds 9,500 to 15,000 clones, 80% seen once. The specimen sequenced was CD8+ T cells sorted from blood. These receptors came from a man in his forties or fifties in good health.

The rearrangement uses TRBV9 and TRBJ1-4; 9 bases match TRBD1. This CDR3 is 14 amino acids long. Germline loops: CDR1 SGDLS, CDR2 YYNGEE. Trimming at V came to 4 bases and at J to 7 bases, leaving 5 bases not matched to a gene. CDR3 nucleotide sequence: TGTGCCAGCAGCCCGGACAGGGGAATTGAAAAACTGTTTTTT. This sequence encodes CASSPDRGIEKLFF.

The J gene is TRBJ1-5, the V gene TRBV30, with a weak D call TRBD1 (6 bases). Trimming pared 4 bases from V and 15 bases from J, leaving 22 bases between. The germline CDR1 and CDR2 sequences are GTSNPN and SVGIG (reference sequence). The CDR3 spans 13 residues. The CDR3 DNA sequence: TGTGCCTGGACCGATGGGGCGGGACATATTTTGCATTTT. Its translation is CAWTDGAGHILHF.

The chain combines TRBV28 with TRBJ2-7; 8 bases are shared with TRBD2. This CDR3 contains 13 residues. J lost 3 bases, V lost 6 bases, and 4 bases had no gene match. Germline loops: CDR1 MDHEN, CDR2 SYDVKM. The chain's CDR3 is CASRSGRGYEQYF. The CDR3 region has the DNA TGTGCCAGCAGAAGCGGGAGAGGCTACGAGCAGTACTTC.

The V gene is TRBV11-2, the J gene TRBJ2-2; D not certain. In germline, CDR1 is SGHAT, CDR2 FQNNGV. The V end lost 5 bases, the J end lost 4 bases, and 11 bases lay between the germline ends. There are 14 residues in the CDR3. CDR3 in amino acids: CASSPGPGTGELFF. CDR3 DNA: TGTGCCAGCAGCCCAGGACCAGGCACCGGGGAGCTGTTTTTT.

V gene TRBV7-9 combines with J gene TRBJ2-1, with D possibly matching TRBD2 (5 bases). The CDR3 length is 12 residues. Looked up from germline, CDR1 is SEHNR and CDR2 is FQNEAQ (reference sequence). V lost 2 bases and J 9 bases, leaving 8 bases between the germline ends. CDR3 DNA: TGTGCCAGCAGCTTAACGGGGTTTGAGCAGTTCTTC. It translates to CASSLTGFEQFF. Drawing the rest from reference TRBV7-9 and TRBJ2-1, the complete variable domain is DTGVSQNPRHKITKRGQNVTFRCDPISEHNRLYWYRQTLGQGPEFLTYFQNEAQLEKSRLLSDRFSAERPKGSFSTLEIQRTEQGDSAMYLCASSLTGFEQFFGPGTRLTVL.

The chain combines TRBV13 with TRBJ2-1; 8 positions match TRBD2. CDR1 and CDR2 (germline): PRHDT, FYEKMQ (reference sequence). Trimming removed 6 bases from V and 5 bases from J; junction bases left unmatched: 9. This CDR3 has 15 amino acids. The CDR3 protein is CASRRREVGDNEQFF. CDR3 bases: TGTGCCAGCAGACGGCGGGAGGTCGGGGACAATGAGCAGTTCTTC.

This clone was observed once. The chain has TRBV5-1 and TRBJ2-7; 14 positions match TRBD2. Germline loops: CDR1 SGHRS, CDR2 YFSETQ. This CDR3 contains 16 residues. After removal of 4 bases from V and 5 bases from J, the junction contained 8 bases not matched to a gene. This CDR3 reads CASSPGTSGREDEQYV. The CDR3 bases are TGCGCCAGCAGCCCAGGGACTAGCGGGAGAGAAGACGAGCAGTACGTC.

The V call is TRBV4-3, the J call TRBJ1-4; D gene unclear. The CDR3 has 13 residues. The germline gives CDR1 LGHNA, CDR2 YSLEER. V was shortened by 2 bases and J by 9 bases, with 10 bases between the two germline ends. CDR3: CASSQMRRQKLFF. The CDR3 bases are TGCGCCAGCAGCCAAATGCGCAGGCAAAAACTGTTTTTT.

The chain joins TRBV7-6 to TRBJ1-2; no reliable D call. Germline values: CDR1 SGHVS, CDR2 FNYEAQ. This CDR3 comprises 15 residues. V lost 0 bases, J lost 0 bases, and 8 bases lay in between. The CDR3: CASSLATGSNYGYTF. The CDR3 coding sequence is TGTGCCAGCAGCTTAGCGACGGGTTCTAACTATGGCTACACCTTC. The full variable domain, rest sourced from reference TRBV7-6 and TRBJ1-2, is GAGVSQSPRYKVTKRGQDVALRCDPISGHVSLYWYRQALGQGPEFLTYFNYEAQQDKSGLPNDRFSAERPEGSISTLTIQRTEQRDSAMYRCASSLATGSNYGYTFGSGTRLTVV.

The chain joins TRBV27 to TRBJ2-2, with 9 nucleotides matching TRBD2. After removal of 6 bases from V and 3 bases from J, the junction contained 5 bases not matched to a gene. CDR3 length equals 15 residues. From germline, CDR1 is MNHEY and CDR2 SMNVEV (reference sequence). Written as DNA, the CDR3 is TGTGCCAGCAGCCCTAGGACTAGCGACACCGGGGAGCTGTTTTTT. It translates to CASSPRTSDTGELFF.

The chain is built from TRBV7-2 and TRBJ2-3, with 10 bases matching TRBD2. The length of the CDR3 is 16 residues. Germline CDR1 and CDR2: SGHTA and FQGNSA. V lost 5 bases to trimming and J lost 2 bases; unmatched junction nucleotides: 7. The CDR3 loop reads CASSRTSGPYTDTQYF. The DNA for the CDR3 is TGTGCCAGCAGCCGGACTAGCGGTCCATACACAGATACGCAGTATTTT.

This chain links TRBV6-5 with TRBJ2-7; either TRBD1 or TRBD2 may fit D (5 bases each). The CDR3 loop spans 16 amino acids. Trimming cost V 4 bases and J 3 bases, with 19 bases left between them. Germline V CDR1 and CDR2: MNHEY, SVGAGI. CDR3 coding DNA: TGTGCCAGCAGTTTCGGCAGGGCAATAGGAGGCTACGAGCAGTACGTC. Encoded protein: CASSFGRAIGGYEQYV.

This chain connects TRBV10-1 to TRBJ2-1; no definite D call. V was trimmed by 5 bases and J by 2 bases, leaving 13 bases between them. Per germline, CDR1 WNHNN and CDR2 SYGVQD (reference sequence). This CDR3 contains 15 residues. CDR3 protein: CASSLGGLPYNEQFF. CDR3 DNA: TGCGCCAGCAGTTTGGGTGGCTTGCCCTACAATGAGCAGTTCTTC.

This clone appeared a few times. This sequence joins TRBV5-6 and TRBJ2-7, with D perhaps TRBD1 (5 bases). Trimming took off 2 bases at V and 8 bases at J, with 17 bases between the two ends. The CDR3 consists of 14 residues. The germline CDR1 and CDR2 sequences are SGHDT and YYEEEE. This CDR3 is CASSLGAVPSKQYV. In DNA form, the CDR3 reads TGTGCCAGCAGCTTAGGGGCAGTACCTTCTAAGCAGTACGTC.

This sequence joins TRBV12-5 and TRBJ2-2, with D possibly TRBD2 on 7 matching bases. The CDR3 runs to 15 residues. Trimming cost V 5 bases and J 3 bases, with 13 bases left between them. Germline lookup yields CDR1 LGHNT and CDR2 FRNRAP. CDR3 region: CASGPAGAHTGELFF. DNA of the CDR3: TGTGCTAGTGGTCCCGCGGGGGCCCACACCGGGGAGCTGTTTTTT.

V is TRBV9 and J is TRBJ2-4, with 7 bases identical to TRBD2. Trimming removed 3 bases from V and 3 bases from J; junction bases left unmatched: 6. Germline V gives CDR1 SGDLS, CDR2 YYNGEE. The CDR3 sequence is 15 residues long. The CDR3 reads CASSAGIAGKNIQYF. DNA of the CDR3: TGTGCCAGCAGCGCCGGGATAGCGGGCAAAAACATTCAGTACTTC.

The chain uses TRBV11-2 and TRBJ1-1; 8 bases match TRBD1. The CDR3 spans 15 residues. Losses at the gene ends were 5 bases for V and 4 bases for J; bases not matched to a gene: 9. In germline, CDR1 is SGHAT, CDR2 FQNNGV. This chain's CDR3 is CASSPRIGQGTEAFF. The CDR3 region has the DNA TGTGCCAGCAGCCCGCGAATCGGACAGGGCACTGAAGCTTTCTTT.

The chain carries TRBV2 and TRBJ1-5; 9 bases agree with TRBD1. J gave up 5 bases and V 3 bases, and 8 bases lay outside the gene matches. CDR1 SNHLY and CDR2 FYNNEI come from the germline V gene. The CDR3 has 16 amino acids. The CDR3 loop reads CASSDFGTGSDQPQHF. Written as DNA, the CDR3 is TGTGCCAGCAGTGATTTCGGGACAGGGTCGGATCAGCCCCAGCATTTT.

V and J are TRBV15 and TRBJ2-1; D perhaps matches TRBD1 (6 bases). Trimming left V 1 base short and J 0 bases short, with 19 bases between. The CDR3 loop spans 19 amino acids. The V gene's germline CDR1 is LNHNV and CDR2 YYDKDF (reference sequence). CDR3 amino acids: CATSRGSGVIPSSYNEQFF. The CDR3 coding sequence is TGTGCCACCAGCAGAGGGTCAGGGGTCATCCCCAGCTCCTACAATGAGCAGTTCTTC.

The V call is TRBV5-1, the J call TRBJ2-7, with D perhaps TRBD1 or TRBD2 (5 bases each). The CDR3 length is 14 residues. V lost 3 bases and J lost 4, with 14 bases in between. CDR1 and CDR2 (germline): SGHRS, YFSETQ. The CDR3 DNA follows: TGCGCCAGCAGCTGGACGGGACGGAGATACGAGCAGTACTTC. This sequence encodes CASSWTGRRYEQYF. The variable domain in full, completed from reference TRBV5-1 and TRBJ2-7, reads KAGVTQTPRYLIKTRGQQVTLSCSPISGHRSVSWYQQTPGQGLQFLFEYFSETQRNKGNFPGRFSGRQFSNSRSEMNVSTLELGDSALYLCASSWTGRRYEQYFGPGTRLTVT.

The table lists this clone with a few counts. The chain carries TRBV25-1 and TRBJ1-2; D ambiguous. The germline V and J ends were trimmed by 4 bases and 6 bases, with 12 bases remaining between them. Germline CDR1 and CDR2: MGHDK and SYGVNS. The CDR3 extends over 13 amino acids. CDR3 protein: CASSASHSNGYTF. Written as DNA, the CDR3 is TGTGCCAGCAGTGCCTCCCACAGTAATGGCTACACCTTC.